This passage covers 22 T cell receptor beta chains from one sample sequenced in a study of cytomegalovirus exposure and HLA in healthy donors. The primer mix had 60 Vbeta and 13 Jbeta primers. Assay used: immunoSEQ multiplex PCR; TCRdb lists only in-frame clones, some missing. The sample has approximately 30,000 clones, roughly 60% seen once; the top ten hold about 21%. The specimen sequenced was PBMCs. Receptors were obtained from a man aged 50 to 59 in good health and CMV-seropositive.

This clone has only one observation. The chain links TRBV5-1 to TRBJ2-7; 7 bases fit TRBD1. Losses at the gene ends were 0 bases for V and 2 bases for J; bases not matched to a gene: 2. Germline V gene data show CDR1 as SGHRS and CDR2 as YFSETQ. This CDR3 contains 14 residues. CDR3 sequence reads: CASSLDRGPYEQYF. The DNA for the CDR3 is TGCGCCAGCAGCTTGGACAGGGGACCCTACGAGCAGTACTTC.

The chain combines TRBV11-1 with TRBJ1-1; a possible D gene is TRBD1 (5 bases). The V end was cut by 1 base, the J end by 4 bases, with 10 bases between. This CDR3 has 14 residues. CDR1 is SGHAT and CDR2 is FQDESV in the germline V gene (reference sequence). CDR3 in amino acids: CASSLEGPPTEAFF. Here the CDR3 DNA reads TGTGCCAGCAGCTTAGAGGGGCCTCCCACTGAAGCTTTCTTT.

This clone was seen only a few times. The J gene is TRBJ2-1, the V gene TRBV6-6; D gene uncertain. V gave up 6 bases and J gave up 4 bases, with 10 bases separating them. CDR1 MNHNY and CDR2 SVGAGI come from the germline V gene (reference sequence). This CDR3 is 13 amino acids long. The CDR3 bases are TGTGCCAGCAGCCCGGCACAGTACAATGAGCAGTTCTTC. This codes for CASSPAQYNEQFF.

This clone was detected a few times. The chain recombines TRBV4-2 with TRBJ1-4; TRBD1 aligns across 9 bases. The ends lost 3 bases at V and 5 bases at J; junction bases unmatched: 7. The germline CDR1 and CDR2 sequences are LGHNA and YNFKEQ. CDR3 length: 16 amino acids. The CDR3 bases are TGTGCCAGCAGCCAGGCCCCGGGACAGGGAAATGAAAAACTGTTTTTT. Translating it yields CASSQAPGQGNEKLFF.

The chain carries TRBV15 and TRBJ1-5; D is perhaps TRBD1 (6 bases). V lost 6 bases, J lost 2 bases, and 14 bases lay in between. CDR1 and CDR2 from the germline V gene are LNHNV and YYDKDF (reference sequence). The CDR3 is 15 amino acids. The DNA of the CDR3 is TGTGCCACCAGTTTAGGGGGTGGGCGCAATCAGCCCCAGCATTTT. Translated, it gives CATSLGGGRNQPQHF.

The chain joins TRBV6-5 to TRBJ2-6; D possibly corresponds to TRBD2 (5 bases). Germline assignment: CDR1 MNHEY and CDR2 SVGAGI. There are 15 residues in the CDR3. Trimming took off 6 bases at V and 3 bases at J, with 12 bases between the two ends. This CDR3 is CASRSRGLGANVLTF. The CDR3 DNA reads as TGTGCCAGCAGGTCTCGAGGGCTTGGGGCCAACGTCCTGACTTTC.

V gene TRBV7-2 combines with J gene TRBJ2-1, with D possibly matching TRBD2 (6 bases). V gave up 1 base and J gave up 4 bases, with 14 bases separating them. Germline V lookup: CDR1 SGHTA, CDR2 FQGNSA. CDR3 size: 16 residues. The CDR3 is CASSLGGDLGYNEQFF. The CDR3 coding sequence is TGTGCCAGCAGCTTAGGGGGGGACCTTGGGTACAATGAGCAGTTCTTC.

The rearrangement uses TRBV29-1 and TRBJ2-7, with D maybe TRBD2 (5 bases). Germline CDR1 and CDR2: SQVTM and ANQGSEA. The CDR3 has 11 residues. Trimming took off 5 bases at V and 6 bases at J, with 11 bases between the two ends. Written as DNA, the CDR3 is TGCAGCGTTTTTTCCGGACTCGAGCAGTACTTC. This sequence encodes CSVFSGLEQYF.

This clone was counted only a few times. The chain recombines TRBV28 with TRBJ2-4; TRBD1 matches 8 bases. Germline V gene lookup returns CDR1 MDHEN and CDR2 SYDVKM. The length of the CDR3 is 15 residues. The V segment lost 3 bases and the J segment 10 bases; nucleotides outside the gene matches: 11. CDR3 sequence reads: CASSFFGQGAAIQYF. CDR3 sequence (DNA): TGTGCCAGCAGTTTCTTCGGGCAGGGGGCGGCGATTCAGTACTTC.

The rearrangement uses TRBV29-1 and TRBJ2-5, with 9 bases that match TRBD1. The CDR3 runs to 13 residues. CDR1 SQVTM and CDR2 ANQGSEA come from the germline V gene. The trim removed 1 base at V and 3 bases at J, leaving 0 bases unmatched. CDR3 residues: CSVEGTGEETQYF. The CDR3 DNA sequence: TGCAGCGTTGAAGGGACAGGGGAAGAGACCCAGTACTTC.

This chain joins TRBV7-9 and TRBJ2-5; D is unresolved. Trimming shortened V by 4 bases and J by 2 bases, and 8 bases separated the two germline ends. The CDR3 runs 13 residues. Germline V gene lookup returns CDR1 SEHNR and CDR2 FQNEAQ (reference sequence). CDR3 loop: CASSWVEQETQYF. The CDR3 bases are TGTGCCAGCAGCTGGGTGGAGCAAGAGACCCAGTACTTC.

This clone was seen a few times. This chain links TRBV6-5 with TRBJ2-3; the D gene is possibly TRBD1 (6 bases). Per the germline V gene, CDR1 is MNHEY and CDR2 is SVGAGI. V lost 0 bases to trimming and J lost 2 bases, with 12 bases between them. The length of the CDR3 is 16 residues. CDR3 amino acids: CASSYSGGILTDTQYF. Written as DNA, the CDR3 is TGTGCCAGCAGTTACTCAGGGGGTATCCTCACAGATACGCAGTATTTT.

The chain uses TRBV10-3 and TRBJ1-4; no clear D. This CDR3 has 13 amino acids. Germline V gives CDR1 ENHRY, CDR2 SYGVKD. The V and J ends lost 7 bases and 3 bases respectively, with 9 bases between them. The CDR3 region has the DNA TGTGCCATCAACGAACAGCCTAATGAAAAACTGTTTTTT. Protein sequence: CAINEQPNEKLFF.

This clone was observed a single time. The chain recombines TRBV29-1 with TRBJ1-2; TRBD1 matches at 8 bases. V was clipped by 3 bases and J by 10 bases; unmatched bases: 7. Germline CDR1 is SQVTM and CDR2 is ANQGSEA. The CDR3 contains 12 residues. The CDR3 spells CSVDLRTGYYTF. CDR3 coding DNA: TGCAGCGTTGATCTCCGGACAGGGTACTACACCTTC.

The CDR3 loop is CASSQVEDTQYF. CDR3 nucleotides: TGCGCCAGCAGCCAAGTCGAGGATACGCAGTATTTT. The V gene is TRBV4-1, the J gene TRBJ2-3; no clear D. Trimming removed 1 base at V and 6 bases at J, with 5 bases between. Germline loops: CDR1 MGHRA, CDR2 YSYEKL. The CDR3 is made up of 12 amino acids.

The chain is built from TRBV27 and TRBJ1-1; D uncertain. The V end was cut by 3 bases, the J end by 2 bases, with 7 bases between. Per germline, CDR1 MNHEY and CDR2 SMNVEV (reference sequence). CDR3 size: 13 residues. The DNA for the CDR3 is TGTGCCAGCAGTTTTGGAGGTAACACTGAAGCTTTCTTT. Residues: CASSFGGNTEAFF.

This chain links TRBV30 with TRBJ1-1, with unresolved D. The CDR3 runs to 12 residues. Trimming removed 2 bases at V and 8 bases at J, with 12 bases between. CDR1 is GTSNPN, CDR2 SVGIG, per germline (reference sequence). CDR3 loop: CAWSRFAVEAFF. CDR3 sequence (DNA): TGTGCCTGGAGTCGTTTCGCAGTAGAAGCTTTCTTT. The whole variable domain, remainder taken from reference TRBV30 and TRBJ1-1, is SQTIHQWPATLVQPVGSPLSLECTVEGTSNPNLYWYRQAAGRGLQLLFYSVGIGQISSEVPQNLSASRPQDRQFILSSKKLLLSDSGFYLCAWSRFAVEAFFGQGTRLTVV.

The chain joins TRBV30 to TRBJ2-7; TRBD2 agrees at 10 bases. Germline loops: CDR1 GTSNPN, CDR2 SVGIG (reference sequence). V lost 0 bases to trimming and J lost 6 bases; unmatched junction nucleotides: 5. CDR3 length: 14 residues. CDR3 nucleotides: TGTGCCTGGAGTGTACTAGCGGGAAAGTCCGAGCAGTACTTC. This translates into CAWSVLAGKSEQYF.

This clone was detected a few times. This chain links TRBV5-1 with TRBJ1-1, with 7 bases aligning to TRBD1. Germline assignment: CDR1 SGHRS and CDR2 YFSETQ. Trimming took 5 bases from V and 3 from J; bases not matched to a gene: 7. The CDR3 runs 14 residues. Here the CDR3 reads CASRVGTEDTEAFF. In nucleotides, the CDR3 is TGCGCCAGCAGAGTGGGGACAGAAGACACTGAAGCTTTCTTT.

Only a few counts were recorded for this clone. The V and J genes are TRBV6-5 and TRBJ1-2; TRBD1 is a possible D gene (6 bases). The CDR3 runs to 14 residues. Looked up from germline, CDR1 is MNHEY and CDR2 is SVGAGI. The ends were cut back, 5 bases at V and 3 bases at J, with 13 bases in the middle. The CDR3 spells CASSPTRGDYGYTF. The DNA of the CDR3 is TGTGCCAGCAGTCCCACCAGGGGTGACTATGGCTACACCTTC.

The V and J genes are TRBV6-5 and TRBJ2-3, with D perhaps TRBD2 (5 bases). The CDR3 is 11 residues long. Germline-derived CDR1 and CDR2 are MNHEY and SVGAGI. Trimming stripped 7 bases from V and 6 bases from J, with 8 bases between. This chain's CDR3 is CASIKRDTQYF. As DNA, the CDR3 is TGTGCCAGCATCAAGCGGGATACGCAGTATTTT.

This clone was picked up one time. This chain links TRBV11-3 with TRBJ2-3; unclear D gene. Deletions cut 0 bases from V and 2 bases from J, with 6 bases between. Looked up from germline, CDR1 is SGHNT and CDR2 is YENEEA. This CDR3 spans 14 amino acids. CDR3 coding DNA: TGTGCCAGCAGCTTAGACAGGTCCACAGATACGCAGTATTTT. Translated, it gives CASSLDRSTDTQYF.